These 21 T cell receptor beta chains originate from one sample sequenced in a study of blood T cell repertoires in COVID-19. Measured with immunoSEQ multiplex PCR; TCRdb has only the in-frame clones, and not every one. This repertoire shows 300,000 to 350,000 clones, over 70% found once; its top ten account for 5% to 6%. Source material: PBMCs or T cells enriched from blood (not recorded which). All receptors come from a man aged 30 to 39 who had recovered from COVID-19.

This clone was observed a few times. The chain has TRBV6-5 and TRBJ1-6; TRBD1 agrees at 7 bases. This CDR3 has 15 residues. Germline CDR1 reads MNHEY; CDR2 reads SVGAGI. J lost 7 bases, V lost 2 bases, and 5 bases had no gene match. CDR3 amino acids: CASSYRQGGNSPLHF. CDR3 sequence (DNA): TGTGCCAGCAGTTACAGGCAGGGGGGCAATTCACCCCTCCACTTT.

V is TRBV3-1 (or the pseudogene TRBV3-2) and J is TRBJ2-2; weak D call: TRBD1 (6 bases). The length of the CDR3 is 16 residues. The V gene's germline CDR1 is LGHDT and CDR2 YNNKEL (reference sequence). Trimming took off 1 base at V and 4 bases at J, with 13 bases between the two ends. The CDR3 region has the DNA TGTGCCAGCAGCCAAGTACCACAGGGCCTCACCGGGGAGCTGTTTTTT. It yields the protein CASSQVPQGLTGELFF.

The chain couples TRBV2 to TRBJ2-7, with TRBD2 matching 14 bases. Germline trimming cut 3 bases from V and 4 bases from J; bases unmatched to any gene: 2. Germline V lookup: CDR1 SNHLY, CDR2 FYNNEI. The CDR3 is 15 residues long. The CDR3 region has the DNA TGTGCCAGCAGTGATTGGACTAGCGGGGGGTACGAGCAGTACTTC. Amino acids: CASSDWTSGGYEQYF.

V gene TRBV25-1 combines with J gene TRBJ1-1, with TRBD1 as a possible D gene (6 bases). The CDR3 sequence is 16 residues long. Per the germline V gene, CDR1 is MGHDK and CDR2 is SYGVNS. V gave up 6 bases and J gave up 4 bases, with 21 bases separating them. Written as DNA, the CDR3 is TGTGCCAGCAGCCATAGTGGGGGGGGCAGGAGCACTGAAGCTTTCTTT. It yields the protein CASSHSGGGRSTEAFF.

This clone turned up a few times. The chain joins TRBV4-1 to TRBJ1-2; maybe TRBD1 (6 bases). Germline V gene sequence: CDR1 MGHRA, CDR2 YSYEKL. V lost 0 bases and J lost 4, with 12 bases in between. There are 15 residues in the CDR3. CDR3 amino acids: CASSQDRGPSYGYTF. Here the CDR3 DNA reads TGCGCCAGCAGCCAAGACAGGGGACCCTCCTATGGCTACACCTTC.

V usage is TRBV2 and J usage is TRBJ1-6; D perhaps matches TRBD1 (5 bases). The germline CDR1 and CDR2 sequences are SNHLY and FYNNEI. V was trimmed by 10 bases and J by 8 bases, leaving 18 bases between them. The CDR3 covers 14 residues. The CDR3 nucleotides are TGTGCCAATGGACCTGACAGCTCCGATTCACCCCTCCACTTT. Translation: CANGPDSSDSPLHF.

This clone was observed a single time. The V gene is TRBV28, the J gene TRBJ2-5, with 12 nucleotides matching TRBD1. The CDR3 length is 15 residues. The junction had 3 bases not matched to a gene; V was cut back by 3 bases and J by 4 bases. Germline CDR1 is MDHEN and CDR2 is SYDVKM. CDR3 nucleotide sequence: TGTGCCAGCAGTTTGGGACAGGGGGCCGTAGAGACCCAGTACTTC. Amino acids: CASSLGQGAVETQYF.

The chain joins TRBV3-1 (or the pseudogene TRBV3-2) to TRBJ1-4; no definite D call. The germline V gene encodes CDR1 LGHDT and CDR2 YNNKEL (reference sequence). CDR3 length equals 15 residues. Trimming took off 1 base at V and 3 bases at J, with 9 bases between the two ends. The CDR3: CASSQGPGSNEKLFF. CDR3 nucleotide sequence: TGTGCCAGCAGCCAAGGTCCAGGCTCTAATGAAAAACTGTTTTTT.

The V call is TRBV30, the J call TRBJ2-7; 8 bases map to TRBD1. CDR3 size: 14 residues. V lost 6 bases to trimming and J lost 3 bases; unmatched junction nucleotides: 10. Germline CDR1 and CDR2: GTSNPN and SVGIG (reference sequence). The CDR3: CACSTGTGFYEQYF. CDR3 in DNA: TGTGCCTGTTCGACCGGGACAGGCTTCTACGAGCAGTACTTC.

The rearrangement joins TRBV19 to TRBJ2-1; TRBD1 matches at 8 bases. Germline V gene sequence: CDR1 LNHDA, CDR2 SQIVND (reference sequence). The CDR3 is 15 amino acids. With 3 bases clipped from V and 8 bases from J, the junction kept 9 bases outside the gene matches. The CDR3 nucleotides are TGTGCCAGTAGTATCAGGCCGACAGGGGTGGATGAGCAGTTCTTC. Amino acids: CASSIRPTGVDEQFF.

This chain links TRBV19 with TRBJ1-5; possible D gene TRBD1, 6 bases. The CDR3 is 20 residues long. The germline V and J ends were trimmed by 5 bases and 3 bases, with 29 bases remaining between them. Germline V gene sequence: CDR1 LNHDA, CDR2 SQIVND (reference sequence). In DNA, the CDR3 is TGTGCCAGTAGTTCTTCGTACGGGACATTAGACAACCCCCACAATCAGCCCCAGCATTTT. The encoded protein is CASSSSYGTLDNPHNQPQHF.

The rearrangement joins TRBV27 to TRBJ1-6; D may be TRBD1 (5 bases). Trimming took 6 bases from V and 8 from J, leaving 17 bases between them. Per germline, CDR1 MNHEY and CDR2 SMNVEV (reference sequence). The CDR3 sequence is 15 residues long. The CDR3 reads CASSRRGGSYSPLHF. CDR3 bases: TGTGCCAGCAGCCGAAGGGGAGGGAGTTATTCACCCCTCCACTTT.

The chain is built from TRBV24-1 and TRBJ2-1; 11 nucleotides align to TRBD1. The germline CDR1 and CDR2 sequences are KGHDR and SFDVKD. This CDR3 region has 16 residues. After removal of 3 bases from V and 4 bases from J, the junction contained 4 bases not matched to a gene. CDR3 DNA sequence: TGTGCCACCAGTGATCCCGGGACAGGGGGTTACAATGAGCAGTTCTTC. Its protein product is CATSDPGTGGYNEQFF.

The chain links TRBV20-1 to TRBJ1-6; TRBD1 might be the D (6 bases). Trimming stripped 3 bases from V and 8 bases from J, with 20 bases between. The length of the CDR3 is 16 residues. The germline CDR1 and CDR2 sequences are DFQATT and SNEGSKA (reference sequence). The CDR3, as DNA: TGCAGTGCTAGTAAAGTGGGGCGGGCAGGGGATTCACCCCTCCACTTT. Its protein product is CSASKVGRAGDSPLHF.

The chain links TRBV2 to TRBJ2-2; D call uncertain. V was shortened by 5 bases and J by 0 bases, with 10 bases between the two germline ends. This CDR3 comprises 15 residues. Germline V CDR1 and CDR2: SNHLY, FYNNEI. CDR3 DNA sequence: TGTGCCAGCAGTCCGAGGCCCGCGAACACCGGGGAGCTGTTTTTT. This codes for CASSPRPANTGELFF.

V is TRBV6-5 and J is TRBJ1-5, with D possibly TRBD1 on 6 matching bases. V was clipped by 7 bases and J by 4 bases, with 11 bases between them. The CDR3 has 13 amino acids. Germline V CDR1 and CDR2: MNHEY, SVGAGI. The CDR3 reads CASKETGNQPQHF. In DNA, the CDR3 is TGTGCCAGCAAGGAGACAGGTAATCAGCCCCAGCATTTT.

The sample holds one count of this clone. The chain carries TRBV24-1 and TRBJ2-3, with 9 bases lining up with TRBD2. Germline CDR1 is KGHDR and CDR2 is SFDVKD. The V and J ends lost 3 bases and 1 base, in that order; junction bases with no gene match: 4. CDR3 length: 16 amino acids. Here the CDR3 DNA reads TGTGCCACCAGTGATACGGAGCGGGGGGGCACAGATACGCAGTATTTT. It translates to CATSDTERGGTDTQYF.

V is TRBV2 and J is TRBJ2-7, with 7 bases aligning to TRBD1. Per the germline V gene, CDR1 is SNHLY and CDR2 is FYNNEI. With 0 bases clipped from V and 4 bases from J, the junction kept 3 bases outside the gene matches. The CDR3 runs 14 residues. In DNA, the CDR3 is TGTGCCAGCAGTGAAGCAGGGGGCCTTTACGAGCAGTACTTC. Its translation is CASSEAGGLYEQYF. Complete variable domain (other parts from reference TRBV2 and TRBJ2-7): EPEVTQTPSHQVTQMGQEVILRCVPISNHLYFYWYRQILGQKVEFLVSFYNNEISEKSEIFDDQFSVERPDGSNFTLKIRSTKLEDSAMYFCASSEAGGLYEQYFGPGTRLTVT.

V and J are TRBV18 and TRBJ2-5, with D maybe TRBD1 (6 bases). Germline-derived CDR1 and CDR2 are KGHSH and LQKENI. This CDR3 region has 13 residues. V lost 5 bases to trimming and J lost 5 bases, with 12 bases between them. In DNA, the CDR3 is TGTGCCAGCTCAACAGGGTTAGGTGAGACCCAGTACTTC. Translating gives CASSTGLGETQYF.

Here the CDR3 DNA reads TGTGCCAGCAGCTTGGAGGCAGGGGGCTACGAGCAGTACTTC. Protein: CASSLEAGGYEQYF. This sequence joins TRBV5-4 and TRBJ2-7, with TRBD1 matching over 7 bases. J lost 3 bases, V lost 0 bases, and 3 bases had no gene match. The CDR3 has 14 amino acids. Germline values: CDR1 SGHNT, CDR2 YYREEE (reference sequence).

Concerning this clone itself: The same CDR3 also results from other DNA sequences found in this sample. This chain joins TRBV5-6 and TRBJ2-7; no clear D. The V end lost 0 bases, the J end lost 3 bases, and 4 bases lay between the germline ends. There are 12 residues in the CDR3. Germline V gene lookup returns CDR1 SGHDT and CDR2 YYEEEE. In DNA, the CDR3 is TGTGCCAGCAGCTTGGGACTCTACGAGCAGTACTTC. Translation: CASSLGLYEQYF.